This TCR beta chain comes out of a study of early T cells in non-severe SARS-CoV-2 infection. Study as a whole: Bulk RNA from unsorted whole blood was sequenced; chains were unpaired.

V lost 4 bases, J lost 0 bases, and 4 bases lay in between. The germline V gene encodes CDR1 SQVTM and CDR2 ANQGSEA. The CDR3 covers 13 residues. Unique molecular identifiers were affixed to single, distinct cDNA molecules. TCRdb redid the calling of the 5' RACE reads with MiXCR, one entry per CDR3 protein. The sample lists around 50,000 distinct CDR3 sequences; around 10% were seen once. This receptor was obtained from an adult who was a healthcare worker with PCR-confirmed SARS-CoV-2 infection or an uninfected control (not recorded which). V usage is TRBV29-1 and J usage is TRBJ2-6; D not certain. Sequenced sample: whole blood. Here the CDR3 DNA reads TGCAGCGTTGGAAGCTCTGGGGCCAACGTCCTGACTTTC. This sequence encodes CSVGSSGANVLTF.